This T cell receptor beta chain was identified in a study of blood T cell repertoires in COVID-19. Overall study context: From the United States, Italy and Spain came samples of acute and convalescent COVID-19. T cells, B-cell-depleted T cells, or PBMCs supplied cDNA or gDNA.

The length of the CDR3 is 16 residues. V lost 7 bases to trimming and J lost 3 bases; unmatched junction nucleotides: 15. The V gene's germline CDR1 is MNHEY and CDR2 SMNVEV (reference sequence). Per the original data handling: The assay estimated nucleated cells by amplifying reference gene primers. The data were produced by immunoSEQ multiplex PCR, yet TCRdb's version contains in-frame clones alone and is incomplete. Clone size and V and J calls were adopted from that table, with D and trimming inferred from the DNA. The table records about 120,000 clones, about nine tenths of them present only once.

Sequenced sample: peripheral blood. V gene TRBV27 combines with J gene TRBJ2-7, with TRBD1 matching 7 bases. The clonotype originates from a woman between 65 and 79 years old with acute or convalescent COVID-19. CDR3 DNA sequence: TGTGCCAGCAAGGCGACAGAAGGGACAGTATTCTACGAGCAGTACTTC. This encodes CASKATEGTVFYEQYF.